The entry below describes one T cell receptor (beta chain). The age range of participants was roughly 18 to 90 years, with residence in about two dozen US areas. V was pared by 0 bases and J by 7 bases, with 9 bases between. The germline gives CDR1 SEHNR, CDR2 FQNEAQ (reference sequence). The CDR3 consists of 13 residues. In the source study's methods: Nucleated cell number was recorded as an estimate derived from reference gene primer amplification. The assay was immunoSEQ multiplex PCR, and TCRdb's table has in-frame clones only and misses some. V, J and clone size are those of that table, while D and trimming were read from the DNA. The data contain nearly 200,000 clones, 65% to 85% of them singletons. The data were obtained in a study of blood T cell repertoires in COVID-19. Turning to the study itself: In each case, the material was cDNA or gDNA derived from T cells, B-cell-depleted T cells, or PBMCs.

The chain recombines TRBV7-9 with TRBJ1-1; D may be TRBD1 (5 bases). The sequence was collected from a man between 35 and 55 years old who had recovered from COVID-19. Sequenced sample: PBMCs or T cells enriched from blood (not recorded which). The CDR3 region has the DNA TGTGCCAGCAGCTTAGCGACAGCCCTTGAAGCTTTCTTT. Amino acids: CASSLATALEAFF.